One and the same sample provided the 9 T cell receptor beta chains below, sequenced in a study of cytomegalovirus exposure and HLA in healthy donors. Sequencing used immunoSEQ multiplex PCR; TCRdb keeps in-frame clones, though not all of them. The sample shows 190,000 or so clones, approximately 82% of them seen only once. Sequencing used PBMCs. The receptor source for this set is a woman aged 25 to 39 in good health and CMV-seropositive.

The DNA of the CDR3 is TGTGCCAGCAGCTTGGGTCTAGCGGGATACAATGAGCAGTTCTTC. This translates into CASSLGLAGYNEQFF. This sequence joins TRBV5-4 and TRBJ2-1; 9 bases are shared with TRBD2. CDR3 size: 15 residues. The J segment lost 4 bases and the V segment lost 0 bases, leaving 2 bases of the junction unmatched. Germline values: CDR1 SGHNT, CDR2 YYREEE (reference sequence).

The chain carries TRBV6-1 and TRBJ2-1; D possibly corresponds to TRBD2 (5 bases). Looked up from germline, CDR1 is MNHNS and CDR2 is SASEGT. The V end lost 4 bases, the J end lost 7 bases, and 5 bases lay between the germline ends. The CDR3 is 11 residues long. CDR3 residues: CASSGGNEQFF. In DNA form, the CDR3 reads TGTGCCAGCAGTGGCGGGAATGAGCAGTTCTTC.

V usage is TRBV6-5 and J usage is TRBJ2-3; D not resolved. Germline V gene data show CDR1 as MNHEY and CDR2 as SVGAGI. The CDR3 runs to 16 residues. Trimming took 2 bases from V and 2 from J, leaving 14 bases between them. CDR3 region: CASSYSDPGYTDTQYF. The CDR3 bases are TGTGCCAGCAGTTACAGTGACCCCGGGTACACAGATACGCAGTATTTT.

The rearrangement uses TRBV6-5 and TRBJ1-1, with D maybe TRBD1 (6 bases). V dropped 3 bases and J dropped 5 bases, with 16 bases sitting between them. Germline CDR1 MNHEY, CDR2 SVGAGI. The CDR3 sequence is 15 residues long. The DNA for the CDR3 is TGTGCCAGCAGTTATTTCCCCGGGGACACAACTGAAGCTTTCTTT. Protein product: CASSYFPGDTTEAFF.

The rearrangement links TRBV7-9 to TRBJ2-1; TRBD2 agrees at 8 bases. Per the germline V gene, CDR1 is SEHNR and CDR2 is FQNEAQ (reference sequence). This CDR3 has 14 amino acids. Trimming removed 9 bases from V and 7 bases from J; junction bases left unmatched: 11. CDR3 loop: CASERSGSWNEQFF. CDR3 sequence (DNA): TGTGCCAGTGAGAGAAGCGGGAGTTGGAATGAGCAGTTCTTC.

This chain uses TRBV29-1 with TRBJ2-1; perhaps TRBD1 as D (6 bases). In germline, CDR1 is SQVTM, CDR2 ANQGSEA. V was clipped by 4 bases and J by 7 bases, with 11 bases between them. CDR3 length: 12 amino acids. CDR3 region: CSVGRGGNEQFF. The CDR3 DNA reads TGCAGCGTTGGCAGGGGTGGAAATGAGCAGTTCTTC.

The rearrangement links TRBV19 to TRBJ2-7; D unclear. Germline V gene sequence: CDR1 LNHDA, CDR2 SQIVND (reference sequence). V was pared by 3 bases and J by 1 base, with 10 bases between. The CDR3 runs to 14 residues. CDR3 in DNA: TGTGCCAGTAGTATGGCGGCATGGTCCTACGAGCAGTACTTC. Translation gives CASSMAAWSYEQYF.

Worth noting for this clone: A read error may account for a junction end that differs from germline. The chain joins TRBV6-6 to TRBJ2-1; maybe TRBD1 (5 bases). The CDR3 totals 11 residues. The germline CDR1 and CDR2 sequences are MNHNY and SVGAGI (reference sequence). As DNA, the CDR3 is TGTGCCAGCAACCTAGGGGCCAGCGAAGTCTTC. Amino acids: CASNLGASEVF.

This clone came up many times. V is TRBV5-1 and J is TRBJ2-1; 9 nucleotides match TRBD1. Trimming took 3 bases from V and 2 from J; bases not matched to a gene: 3. CDR1 is SGHRS, CDR2 YFSETQ, per germline. This CDR3 is built from 15 residues. The CDR3 DNA is TGCGCCAGCAGCTCGGACAGGGGAACCTACAATGAGCAGTTCTTC. Amino acids: CASSSDRGTYNEQFF.